This T cell receptor (beta chain) was identified during a study of cytomegalovirus exposure and HLA in healthy donors (dated by TCRdb to 2016 to 2017). Looking at the study overall: An earlier analysis of approximately 550 of the donors reported about 250 Gb of sequence data and 117 million unique TCR beta sequences from about 179 million T cells. Rather than drawing on any new phenotypic data, the later analysis identified candidate immune exposures from TCR beta sequences and the way those sequences occurred across donors. Class I and class II HLA loci were covered by the typing at four-digit resolution. A later analysis re-analyzed previously published TCR beta repertoires from about 600 donors and added high-resolution HLA genotyping to study TCR occurrence patterns. Alongside the repertoire data, information on donor age, sex, ethnicity and CMV serostatus was compiled. Across around 400 genotyped donors of the cohort, an average of approximately 240,000 unique TCR beta nucleotide sequences per donor were sequenced, and 15% to 20% of those sequences were non-productive. The study was designed to test whether signatures of past pathogen exposure could be identified by cataloging public T cell receptors. All discovery cohort repertoires had been generated on a single sequencing platform. A later genetic analysis took genome-wide SNP genotypes for about 65% of the 666 donors and used that subset as a discovery cohort. The number of donors typed differed by locus, with about 629-640 for A, B, C, DRB1 and DQB1, around 500 for DQA1, about 610 for DPA1, and roughly 450 for DPB1. The study used immunosequencing to profile the T cell repertoires of approximately 690 subjects and linked those repertoires to cytomegalovirus serostatus. To predict cytomegalovirus infection status, the study combined high-throughput TCR immunosequencing, statistical association of individual TCRs with disease status, and machine learning. An early release that covered about 600 HLA-typed donors contained about 300 gigabases of sequencing data and tens of millions of unique TCR sequences. In addition to the first cohort of 650 to 750 subjects, a separate validation cohort of approximately 130 different subjects was used. To decide whether each TCR beta V gene segment behaved as functional or pseudogenic, an earlier analysis of approximately 590 of the donors relied on high-throughput TCR beta sequencing. The genetic ancestry cluster associated with self-reported Caucasian donors included 80% to 90% of the roughly 400 genotyped donors. Because of strong linkage in the cohort, roughly five DR-DQ haplotypes were treated as single units for association and clustering. On the study overall, not on this receptor specifically: In a later analysis, 16,951 TCR beta sequences were associated with specific HLA alleles at a false discovery rate of 0.05. In vitro tests confirmed that a few of the cytomegalovirus-associated TCR beta chains recognize cytomegalovirus antigens. A later analysis reported that several top co-occurrence clusters appeared linked to parvovirus B19, influenza, CMV and Epstein-Barr virus. According to a later analysis, TCR association rates differed among HLA loci, with DRB1 alleles showing the most associated TCRs and HLA-C alleles showing the fewest. The earlier analysis of about 600 of the donors excluded 15 to 20 rarely observed V segments, including chromosome 9 orphons, because counts were too low. Immune exposure information for the cohort was limited to CMV serostatus. Some IMGT-functional V segments, including TRBV6-2 and TRBV6-3, could not be told apart with the 87-base-pair reads, so those segments were excluded. V-gene and J-gene trimming of TCR beta chains was associated with a missense DCLRE1C variant in a later genetic analysis, and the association was replicated in an independent cohort. Across donors, most TCR sequences were observed very rarely, whereas some public TCRs were present in many individuals. A group of highly shared sequence variants was considered likely to be a technical artifact of the sequencing pipeline. The authors suggested that the approach could potentially be generalized to other disease states and immunological phenotypes. Linkage disequilibrium might explain the correlated functional status among segregating V segments, but an unknown experimental factor could not be excluded. This cohort had only TCR beta chains sequenced, and the lack of alpha or paired-chain data limited which features could be detected. Broadly in line with IMGT annotations, most TCR beta V segments showed up in productive rearrangements about 87% or about 30% of the time in an earlier analysis of around 550 of the donors. Because some donors lacked HLA typing at each locus, the association tests relied only on the typed subset. Compared with the roughly 670-donor mean, donors in an Asian-associated ancestry cluster had fewer N-insertions in productive TCRs, according to a later genetic analysis. The study gave a list of 150 to 200 TCR beta chains associated with cytomegalovirus. A further reported finding was that TCR beta sequences accurately predicted the HLA-A and HLA-B alleles for most subjects in the first cohort. In a later analysis, most CMV-associated TCR beta chains were found to appear HLA-restricted, with HLA associations seemingly driven largely by CMV exposure. When HLA alleles, especially DR and DQ, strongly co-occurred, TCR associations were difficult to assign to individual alleles. Presence/absence analyses assumed roughly uniform sequencing depth across donors, an assumption that may not hold. The classifier was reported to diagnose cytomegalovirus status with high specificity and sensitivity in both the original and validation cohorts. Compared with equally common non-associated chains, HLA-associated TCR beta chains in a later analysis were more clonally expanded and had lower generation probabilities.

Here V drops 3 bases and J drops 6 bases, and the junction holds 5 bases not matched to any gene. The CDR3 covers 14 residues, taking in both the cysteine and the phenylalanine. The CDR3 DNA has 42 bases and is translated from base 1. The germline V gene yields MRHNA for CDR1 and SNTAGT for CDR2. Receptor amplification or capture employed the immunoSEQ multiplex PCR assay. For the multiplex PCR, a mixture combining 60 forward primers for TCR Vbeta segments and 13 reverse primers for TCR Jbeta segments was used. The CDR3 region of rearranged TCR beta genes was amplified from genomic DNA with a multiplex PCR assay. The Illumina HiSeq System was used to sequence the amplified TCR beta libraries as 87-base-pair reads. The original pipeline was this. A later analysis counted about 80 million unique TCR beta chains across the 550 to 700 repertoires, and some 12 million of these chains were shared by at least two donors. Raw reads were error-corrected and collapsed into unique sequences with a nearest-neighbor algorithm that merged closely related sequences to remove PCR and sequencing errors. Alignment of CDR3 sequences to IMGT reference sequences was used to assign V, D and J gene segments. Each retained sequence needed at least a six-nucleotide match to both a V gene segment and a J gene segment. Rearrangements were called productive when the CDR3 lacked stop codons and stayed in frame with V and J; all others were non-productive. CDR3 was defined by IMGT convention, running from the second conserved V-encoded cysteine to the conserved J-encoded phenylalanine. The earlier analysis of 500 to 600 of the donors excluded sequences that lacked an unambiguous match to a single V gene segment. An earlier analysis of just under 600 of the donors called V segments functional above 56.7% productive rearrangements and segregating when the between-donor standard deviation exceeded 5%. A statistical classification framework was built for diagnosing cytomegalovirus status from the catalog of TCR beta chain sequences. In a later analysis, V and J genes were assigned by comparing TCR nucleotide sequences against IMGT/GENE-DB human TR gene sequences. The TCRdist pipeline was used in a later analysis to assign CDR3 sequences and most-parsimonious VDJ recombination scenarios. In a later analysis, each TCR beta chain was defined by its CDR3 amino acid sequence together with its V-gene family, and reads lacking a unique V-gene family were excluded. As a way to deal with suspected cross-contamination and a sequencing artifact, a later analysis dropped 640 or so nucleotide sequences that were highly shared and had low generation probability. In a later analysis, a clonal expansion index for each public chain was calculated from normalized within-repertoire ranks of inferred template counts. In a later analysis, generation probabilities were computed using a VDJ recombination model fitted to out-of-frame rearrangements, and the results were checked against IGoR. A later analysis scored TCR-TCR, TCR-HLA and TCR-CMV co-occurrence with hypergeometric tests, applying a repertoire-size bias correction to TCR pairs. In a later analysis, false discovery rates were estimated by permuting HLA or CMV assignments 20 times. In a later analysis, co-occurring TCRs were grouped with DBSCAN, and TCRdist sequence similarity was added when clustering was performed within HLA-allele-positive subsets. Repertoires with fewer than 30,000 or more than 120,000 public chains, plus five repertoires with anomalous nucleotide sharing, were excluded from co-occurrence clustering. In its TCRdb copy, this immuneACCESS table keeps in-frame sequences only and misses some clones. Where compared with another copy, unresolved V genes explain less than half of these, and the others have no known cause. D and trimming were read from the DNA, whereas the V and J calls and clone size are those reported in that table. Counted in this sample were more than 150,000 clones; 84% of them appeared once. The ten most abundant clones make up around 0.27% of the sample.

Notes on this clone: The antigen this receptor binds is unknown. The input lacks base qualities; no much larger clone sits a single base away.

The cohort consisted of some 730 healthy bone marrow donors. Cohort members were all nominally healthy when sampled, although unrecorded immune exposures were likely present. The donor tested CMV seronegative and was one of the 352 seronegative cohort members. A peripheral blood sample was provided by each donor, and peripheral blood mononuclear cells were used for TCR beta sequencing. Genomic DNA was extracted from the blood cell samples with the Qiagen DNeasy Blood Extraction Kit. The sequenced sample was PBMCs. Recombination connected TRBV6-4 to TRBJ2-4; the central 7 bases match TRBD2. The receptor comes from a boy aged 10-17 years in good health and CMV-seronegative. The base sequence is TGTGCCAGCAGTGAGGGCGGGGGTTCAAACATTCAGTACTTC. This gives the protein CASSEGGGSNIQYF.